Below, one TCR beta chain is given with its context. The data stem from a study of blood T cell repertoires in COVID-19. Study-level background: Material from acute and convalescent COVID-19 was sourced from the United States, Italy and Spain.

Method: immunoSEQ multiplex PCR; TCRdb's copy keeps in-frame clones and lacks some. The data show some 300,000 clones, approximately 89% seen once. The germline V and J ends were trimmed by 5 bases and 0 bases, with 12 bases remaining between them. CDR1 and CDR2 (germline): SGHVS, FQNEAQ. CDR3 size: 15 residues. The receptor was derived from a woman aged 45-65 years who had been exposed to COVID-19. Sample: PBMCs or T cells enriched from blood (not recorded which). The chain is built from TRBV7-8 and TRBJ2-3, with D possibly TRBD2 on 6 matching bases. The CDR3 protein is CASSARTTSTDTQYF. The CDR3 DNA sequence: TGTGCCAGCAGCGCTCGGACTACTAGCACAGATACGCAGTATTTT.